The next 12 T cell receptor beta chains were all read from a single sample in a study of graft-versus-host responses after intestinal transplantation. No antigens are known for them. The repertoire was sequenced with immunoSEQ multiplex PCR; TCRdb's copy has only in-frame clones and lacks some. The sample has 40,000 to 55,000 clones; about four fifths are singletons. The specimen comprised unstimulated CD4+ T cells sorted from spleen or lymph node cells, sampled before transplant. These receptors were collected from a human donor who was the organ donor for an intestinal transplant.

The genes are TRBV27 and TRBJ1-2; 10 nucleotides align to TRBD1. The CDR3 contains 15 residues. V dropped 5 bases and J dropped 3; count of bases not matched to a gene: 6. CDR1 is MNHEY, CDR2 SMNVEV, per germline (reference sequence). The CDR3 loop is CASSRRTGGDYGYTF. The DNA for the CDR3 is TGTGCCAGCAGTCGAAGGACAGGGGGGGACTATGGCTACACCTTC.

This clone was counted between two and nine times. J is TRBJ2-7 and V is TRBV27, with 7 positions matching TRBD2. Germline trimming cut 5 bases from V and 6 bases from J; bases unmatched to any gene: 10. This CDR3 is 14 amino acids long. Germline V gene sequence: CDR1 MNHEY, CDR2 SMNVEV (reference sequence). The CDR3 loop reads CASSGSRGGVEQYF. The CDR3, as DNA: TGTGCCAGCAGTGGTTCAAGGGGAGGGGTCGAGCAGTACTTC.

The chain couples TRBV5-8 to TRBJ1-6, with D unclear. The V gene lost 7 bases and the J gene lost 7 bases, with 21 bases spanning the gap. The CDR3 loop spans 16 amino acids. CDR1 and CDR2 from the germline V gene are SGHTS and YDEGEE. The chain's CDR3 is CASRLWAQATNSPLHF. The CDR3 DNA reads as TGTGCCAGCCGCCTCTGGGCCCAAGCCACCAATTCACCCCTCCACTTT. Using reference TRBV5-8 and TRBJ1-6 for the parts outside the CDR3, the full variable domain is EAGVTQSPTHLIKTRGQQATLRCSPISGHTSVYWYQQALGLGLQFLLWYDEGEERNRGNFPPRFSGRQFPNYSSELNVNALELEDSALYLCASRLWAQATNSPLHFGNGTRLTVT.

The V call is TRBV6-6, the J call TRBJ1-5, with D perhaps matching TRBD1 (6 bases). This CDR3 comprises 14 residues. V lost 0 bases, J lost 5 bases, and 8 bases lay in between. CDR1 is MNHNY and CDR2 is SVGAGI in the germline V gene (reference sequence). CDR3 protein: CASSYSDSYQPQHF. The CDR3 DNA reads as TGTGCCAGCAGTTACTCGGACAGCTATCAGCCCCAGCATTTT.

This clone was seen a single time. The sample has other DNA sequences that encode this CDR3 too. The chain uses TRBV7-9 and TRBJ2-1; D is perhaps TRBD2 (6 bases). The length of the CDR3 is 15 residues. V dropped 5 bases and J dropped 8 bases, with 19 bases sitting between them. The germline V gene has CDR1 SEHNR and CDR2 FQNEAQ (reference sequence). The CDR3 loop is CASSRHGGGLYEQFF. In DNA form, the CDR3 reads TGTGCCAGCAGCCGACACGGGGGAGGTCTGTATGAGCAGTTCTTC. Together with reference TRBV7-9 and TRBJ2-1, the CDR3 gives the full variable domain: DTGVSQNPRHKITKRGQNVTFRCDPISEHNRLYWYRQTLGQGPEFLTYFQNEAQLEKSRLLSDRFSAERPKGSFSTLEIQRTEQGDSAMYLCASSRHGGGLYEQFFGPGTRLTVL.

The rearrangement uses TRBV6-5 and TRBJ1-2, with unresolved D. The germline V gene encodes CDR1 MNHEY and CDR2 SVGAGI. V lost 0 bases to trimming and J lost 2 bases, with 10 bases between them. There are 15 residues in the CDR3. The CDR3 sequence is CASSYSSYGNYGYTF. Here the CDR3 DNA reads TGTGCCAGCAGTTACTCGAGCTACGGAAACTATGGCTACACCTTC.

The chain employs TRBV6-1 and TRBJ2-7; TRBD1 or TRBD2 may be the D gene (5 bases each). The V end was cut by 4 bases, the J end by 0 bases, with 13 bases between. Germline lookup yields CDR1 MNHNS and CDR2 SASEGT. The CDR3 is made up of 15 amino acids. The CDR3 spells CASSALGAYSYEQYF. In DNA form, the CDR3 reads TGTGCCAGCAGTGCCCTCGGGGCGTACTCCTACGAGCAGTACTTC.

This sequence joins TRBV5-1 and TRBJ2-2; 12 bases match TRBD2. The germline gives CDR1 SGHRS, CDR2 YFSETQ. The CDR3 is 18 amino acids. With V trimmed by 3 bases and J by 6 bases, 12 bases remained unmatched. CDR3 in DNA: TGCGCCAGCAGCTCTCGGACTAGCGGGGTAAGGTTGGCCGGGGAGCTGTTTTTT. Translated: CASSSRTSGVRLAGELFF.

This rearrangement joins TRBV10-1 to TRBJ2-5, with 10 bases identical to TRBD1. Germline V gives CDR1 WNHNN, CDR2 SYGVQD (reference sequence). With V trimmed by 8 bases and J by 4 bases, 10 bases remained unmatched. CDR3 length: 15 amino acids. The CDR3 reads CASSGGQGFAETQYF. DNA of the CDR3: TGCGCCAGCTCCGGGGGACAGGGGTTTGCAGAGACCCAGTACTTC.

This chain links TRBV10-3 with TRBJ1-4; D is unresolved. CDR3 length: 14 amino acids. V lost 4 bases to trimming and J lost 7 bases, with 13 bases between them. Germline CDR1 reads ENHRY; CDR2 reads SYGVKD. CDR3: CAISVDRLAEKLFF. In DNA form, the CDR3 reads TGTGCCATCAGTGTTGACCGCTTAGCTGAAAAACTGTTTTTT.

The CDR3, as DNA: TGTGCCAGCAGTGAAGGGACAGGAGGGTTTCAGCCCCAGCATTTT. This sequence encodes CASSEGTGGFQPQHF. This rearrangement joins TRBV27 to TRBJ1-5; 8 nucleotides align to TRBD1. The CDR3 has 15 residues. With 5 bases clipped from V and 6 bases from J, the junction kept 9 bases outside the gene matches. Germline V gives CDR1 MNHEY, CDR2 SMNVEV (reference sequence).

The chain combines TRBV28 with TRBJ1-6; 8 nucleotides align to TRBD1. With V trimmed by 4 bases and J by 9 bases, 8 bases remained unmatched. The CDR3 is made up of 15 amino acids. Germline assignment: CDR1 MDHEN and CDR2 SYDVKM. CDR3 in DNA: TGTGCCAGCAGTTCGTCCGGGACAGGAGGTTCACCCCTCCACTTT. Translating gives CASSSSGTGGSPLHF.